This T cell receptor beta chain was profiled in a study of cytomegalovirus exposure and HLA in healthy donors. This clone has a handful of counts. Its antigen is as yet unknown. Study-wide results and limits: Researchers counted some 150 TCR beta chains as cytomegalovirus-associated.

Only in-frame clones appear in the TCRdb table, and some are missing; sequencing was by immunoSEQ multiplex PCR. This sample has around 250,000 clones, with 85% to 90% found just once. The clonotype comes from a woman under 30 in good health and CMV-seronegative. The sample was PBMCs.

The DNA for the CDR3 is TGTGCCAGCAGCCACCGGATGTCGCCCGAGGAGGATACGCAGTATTTT. Translated: CASSHRMSPEEDTQYF. The chain is built from TRBV7-9 and TRBJ2-3; D is undetermined. Trimming left V 5 bases short and J 6 bases short, with 21 bases between. This CDR3 has 16 residues. CDR1 and CDR2 from the germline V gene are SEHNR and FQNEAQ (reference sequence).